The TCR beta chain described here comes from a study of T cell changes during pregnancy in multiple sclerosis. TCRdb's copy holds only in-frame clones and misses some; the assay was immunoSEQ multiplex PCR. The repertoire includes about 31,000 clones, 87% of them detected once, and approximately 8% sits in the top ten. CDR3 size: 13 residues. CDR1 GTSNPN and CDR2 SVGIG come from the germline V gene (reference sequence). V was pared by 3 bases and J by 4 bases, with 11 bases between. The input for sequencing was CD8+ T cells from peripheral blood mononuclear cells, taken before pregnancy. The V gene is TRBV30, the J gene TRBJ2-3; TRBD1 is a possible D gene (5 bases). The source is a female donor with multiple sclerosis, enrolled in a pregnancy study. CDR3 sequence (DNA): TGTGCCTGGAGAATCCTGGGGCCAGATACGCAGTATTTT. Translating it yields CAWRILGPDTQYF. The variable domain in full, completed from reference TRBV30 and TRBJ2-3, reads SQTIHQWPATLVQPVGSPLSLECTVEGTSNPNLYWYRQAAGRGLQLLFYSVGIGQISSEVPQNLSASRPQDRQFILSSKKLLLSDSGFYLCAWRILGPDTQYFGPGTRLTVL.